This T cell receptor (beta chain) was retrieved from a study of response to subunit inactivated influenza vaccine. TCRdb itself ran the RT-PCR reads through MiXCR, one entry per CDR3 protein. The sample holds around 760,000 distinct CDR3 sequences, approximately 15% seen once. This clonotype was picked up a small number of times. The antigen is undetermined. Study observations and caveats: Authors suggested few new T cells are recruited by each seasonal influenza vaccination.

This CDR3 contains 12 residues. The V gene lost 0 bases and the J gene lost 8 bases, with 5 bases spanning the gap. Germline V gives CDR1 SGDLS, CDR2 YYNGEE. The source is a man aged 45-60 years who received an inactivated influenza vaccine. This sample comprised PBMCs from blood, obtained 14 to 15 days before vaccination. This chain links TRBV9 with TRBJ2-2; D remains ambiguous. The CDR3 DNA reads as TGTGCCAGCAGCGTAGCTCTGGGGGAGCTGTTTTTT. Encoded protein: CASSVALGELFF.